This T cell receptor (beta chain) was retrieved from a study of CD4 T cells in relation to SARS-CoV-2 and coronaviruses. Study-level information: Of the patients, fewer than ten were male, 4 female, two Hispanic. Crossreactive spike epitopes shared across donors were mapped to their HLA restriction.

Profiling relied on immunoSEQ multiplex PCR, and the TCRdb table lists in-frame clones only, not all of them. The sample carries about 56,000 clones, under 95% recorded once. This CDR3 has 14 residues. Per germline, CDR1 SNHLY and CDR2 FYNNEI. J was trimmed by 3 bases and V by 6 bases; bases with no gene match: 4. The clonotype originates from an adult with COVID-19. V usage is TRBV2 and J usage is TRBJ2-2; 7 bases agree with TRBD1. Material for sequencing was naive CD4+ T cells from PBMCs. Subset specified: naive CD4+ T cells isolated by negative enrichment. DNA for the CDR3: TGTGCCAGCAGCTGGGACAGCTACACCGGGGAGCTGTTTTTT. As protein: CASSWDSYTGELFF.